This paragraph covers one T cell receptor (beta chain) sequence. The antigen remains undetermined. The data were obtained in a study of T cell responses to AZD1222 COVID-19 vaccine. General study points: Only a handful of AZD1222 recipients, more than 5 in all, had baseline seropositivity. Repertoire samples came only from after the peak T cell response. CD4 TCRs associated with vaccination spanned spike, dominating at 160-218 and 743-854.

The CDR3 loop spans 17 amino acids. V gave up 5 bases and J gave up 0 bases; unmatched junction bases: 8. Germline loops: CDR1 SGHNT, CDR2 YENEEA. Repertoires were generated with immunoSEQ multiplex PCR, while TCRdb's copy carries only in-frame clones and drops some. The data hold some 47,000 clones, with about 83% observed a single time. The sequences come from peripheral blood, collected on day 0 of AZD1222 vaccination. The clonotype was recovered from an adult in good health. This chain uses TRBV11-3 with TRBJ2-5, with 11 nucleotides matching TRBD1. The CDR3 reads CASSPGGQGVHQETQYF. The CDR3 DNA is TGTGCCAGCAGCCCAGGGGGACAGGGGGTTCACCAAGAGACCCAGTACTTC.